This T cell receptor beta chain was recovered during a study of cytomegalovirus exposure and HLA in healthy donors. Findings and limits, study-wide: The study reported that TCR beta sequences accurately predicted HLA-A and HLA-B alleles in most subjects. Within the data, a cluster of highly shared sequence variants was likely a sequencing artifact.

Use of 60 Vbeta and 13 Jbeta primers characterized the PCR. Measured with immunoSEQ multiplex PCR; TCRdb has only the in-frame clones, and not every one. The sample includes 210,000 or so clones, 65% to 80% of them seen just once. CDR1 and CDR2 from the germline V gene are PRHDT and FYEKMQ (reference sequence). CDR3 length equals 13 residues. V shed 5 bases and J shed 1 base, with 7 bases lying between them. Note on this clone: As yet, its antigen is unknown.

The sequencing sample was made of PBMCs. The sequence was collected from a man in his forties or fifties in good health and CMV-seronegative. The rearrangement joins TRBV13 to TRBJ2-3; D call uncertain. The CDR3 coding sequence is TGTGCCAGCAGCAACGGAGGCACAGATACGCAGTATTTT. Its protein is CASSNGGTDTQYF.